This T cell receptor (beta chain) appears in the sequencing data of a study of spatial heterogeneity in lung cancer. The overall study: There were consistently more beta-chain sequences detected than alpha-chain sequences. Unique TCR and UMI combinations averaged more than ten appearances each in raw reads.

The time point: sample taken at primary tumor resection. The study, taken as a whole, reports: Ubiquitous and regional nonsynonymous mutations were tracked by counts of ubiquitous and regional expanded TCRs, respectively. Tumor mutation counts were tracked by expanded intratumoral alpha and beta TCR counts.

This clonotype was counted ten times or more. Its matching antigen is unknown. A unique molecular identifier was attached to every TCR cDNA molecule. TCRdb called the 5' RACE reads again in MiXCR, with one record for every CDR3 protein. Counted here are 7,000 to 8,500 distinct CDR3 sequences, 3% to 3.5% occurring once; the ten biggest clones make up about 16%. In germline, CDR1 is MNHNY, CDR2 SVGAGI (reference sequence). This CDR3 contains 12 residues. The V gene lost 6 bases and the J gene lost 3 bases, with 9 bases spanning the gap. This TCR was sampled from a male donor with early-stage non-small cell lung cancer. The input for sequencing was lung tumor tissue, taken at surgery. The chain uses TRBV6-6 and TRBJ2-7, with D unresolved. CDR3 protein: CASSSRGYEQYF. The CDR3 DNA sequence: TGTGCCAGCAGCTCTCGAGGCTACGAGCAGTACTTC.